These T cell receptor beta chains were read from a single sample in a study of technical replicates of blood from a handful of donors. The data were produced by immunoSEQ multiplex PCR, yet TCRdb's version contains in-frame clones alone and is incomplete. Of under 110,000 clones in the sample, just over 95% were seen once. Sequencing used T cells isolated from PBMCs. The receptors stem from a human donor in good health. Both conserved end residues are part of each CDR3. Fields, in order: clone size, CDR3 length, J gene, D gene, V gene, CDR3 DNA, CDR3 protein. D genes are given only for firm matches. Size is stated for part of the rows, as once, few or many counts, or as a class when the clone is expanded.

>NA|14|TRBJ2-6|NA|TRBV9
TGTGCCAGCAGCCCCCTCCCTGGGGCCAACGTCCTGACTTTC
CASSPLPGANVLTF
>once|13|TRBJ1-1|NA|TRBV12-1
TGTGCCAGCAGCCCAGATTGGAGGACTGAAGCTTTCTTT
CASSPDWRTEAFF
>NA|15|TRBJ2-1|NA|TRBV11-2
TGTGCCAGCAGCCGCGGTGGAAGTCTAGGGAGTGAGCAGTTCTTC
CASSRGGSLGSEQFF
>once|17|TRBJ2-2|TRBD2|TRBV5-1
TGCGCCAGCAGCTTGATTAGCGGGGGGGCCTCTTCCGGGGAGCTGTTTTTT
CASSLISGGASSGELFF
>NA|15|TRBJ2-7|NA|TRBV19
TGTGCCAGTAGCGGGATAGCACAAGGGTTCTACGAGCAGTACTTC
CASSGIAQGFYEQYF
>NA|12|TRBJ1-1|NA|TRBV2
TGTGCCAGCAGTGGTGAAGGGGGTGAAGCTTTCTTT
CASSGEGGEAFF
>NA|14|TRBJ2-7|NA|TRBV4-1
TGCGCCAGCAGCCAAGGCCTAGCTTCCTACGAGCAGTACTTC
CASSQGLASYEQYF
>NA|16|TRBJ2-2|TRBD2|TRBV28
TGTGCCAGCAGTTTATGGGCTAGCGGGGCCGGCGGGGAGCTGTTTTTT
CASSLWASGAGGELFF
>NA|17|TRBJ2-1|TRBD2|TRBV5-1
TGCGCCAGCAGCTTTACAGCTAGCGGGAAGGCCTACAATGAGCAGTTCTTC
CASSFTASGKAYNEQFF
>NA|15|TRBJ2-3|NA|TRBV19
TGTGCCAGTAGTCGGCTGGGGGCCGTCACAGATACGCAGTATTTT
CASSRLGAVTDTQYF
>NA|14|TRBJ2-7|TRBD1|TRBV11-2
TGTGCCAGCAGCGTAGGACAGGGTACCTACGAGCAGTACTTC
CASSVGQGTYEQYF
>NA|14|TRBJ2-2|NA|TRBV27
TGTGCCAGCACAGGGGCCGGAAACACCGGGGAGCTGTTTTTT
CASTGAGNTGELFF
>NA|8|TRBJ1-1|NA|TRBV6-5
TGTCGTAGCACTGAAGCTTTCTTT
CRSTEAFF
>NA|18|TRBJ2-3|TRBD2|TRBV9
TGTGCCAGCAGCCACTGGGCCCCGTGGCGGGGGGGAATCGATACGCAGTATTTT
CASSHWAPWRGGIDTQYF
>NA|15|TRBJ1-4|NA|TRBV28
TGTGCCAGCAGCACCGACAGGTTCACTAATGAAAAACTGTTTTTT
CASSTDRFTNEKLFF
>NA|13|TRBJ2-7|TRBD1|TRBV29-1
TGCAGCGGTGGGGACAGGAATGGCAACGAGCAGTACTTC
CSGGDRNGNEQYF
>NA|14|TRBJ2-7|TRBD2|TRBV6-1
TGTGCCAGCCAACTAGCGGGGGGCATCTACGAGCAGTACTTC
CASQLAGGIYEQYF
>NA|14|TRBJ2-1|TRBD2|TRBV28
TGTGCCAGCAGTCCGGGGACTACCAACAATGAGCAGTTCTTC
CASSPGTTNNEQFF
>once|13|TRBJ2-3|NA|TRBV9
TGTGCCAGCAGCGTAGGGGTGGGGGGTACGCAGTATTTT
CASSVGVGGTQYF
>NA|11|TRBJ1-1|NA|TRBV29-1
TGCAGCGTCGACGTACAGGGTTCGGCTTTCTTT
CSVDVQGSAFF
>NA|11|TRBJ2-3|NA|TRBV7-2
TGTGCCAGCAGCCCCCAAAATACGCAGTATTTT
CASSPQNTQYF
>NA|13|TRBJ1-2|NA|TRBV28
TGTGCCAGCAGTTTGGGGGGGGACTATGGCTACACCTTC
CASSLGGDYGYTF